The 27 T cell receptor beta chains listed next were all sequenced from one sample in a study of T-cell reconstitution after alpha-beta-depleted transplantation in children. Unique molecular identifiers were incorporated into the prepared TCRbeta library. TCRdb re-called the PCR reads with MiXCR, one entry per CDR3 protein. Of about 980,000 distinct CDR3 sequences listed, about 29% were seen once; the top ten hold 28%. Source: PBMCs, mostly from graft donor cells, taken 360 days after TCRalphabeta/CD19-depleted stem cell transplant. These receptors came from a boy under three years old who had a stem cell transplant for SCID, so the T cells may come from the graft donor.

The genes are TRBV7-2 and TRBJ2-7; the D gene is possibly TRBD2 (5 bases). Between the trimmed V and J ends, which lost 6 bases and 7 bases, there was a span of 16 bases. This CDR3 contains 13 residues. Germline assignment: CDR1 SGHTA and CDR2 FQGNSA. This CDR3 reads CASRLEVGGEQYF. The CDR3 DNA follows: TGTGCCAGCAGACTAGAGGTGGGCGGGGAGCAGTACTTC.

This clonotype was observed a few times. The V and J genes are TRBV7-3 and TRBJ2-1, with 10 bases matching TRBD2. V was clipped by 5 bases and J by 7 bases; unmatched bases: 11. Germline loops: CDR1 SGHTA, CDR2 FQGTGA. This CDR3 is built from 16 residues. CDR3 amino acids: CASSLVAAGGPNEQFF. The CDR3 nucleotides are TGTGCCAGCAGCCTAGTCGCAGCGGGGGGGCCTAATGAGCAGTTCTTC.

This chain connects TRBV20-1 to TRBJ2-7; D is tentatively TRBD1 or TRBD2 (6 bases each). This CDR3 has 13 amino acids. V gave up 3 bases and J gave up 5 bases, with 14 bases separating them. CDR1 is DFQATT and CDR2 is SNEGSKA in the germline V gene (reference sequence). The CDR3 protein is CSASEGGLHEQYF. The CDR3 bases are TGCAGTGCTAGTGAAGGGGGACTCCACGAGCAGTACTTC.

J is TRBJ2-7 and V is TRBV12-3 or TRBV12-4; 7 nucleotides agree with TRBD2. V lost 2 bases to trimming and J lost 0 bases; unmatched junction nucleotides: 10. This CDR3 has 17 amino acids. CDR3 nucleotides: TGTGCCAGCAGTTTATTTGTGGGAGGGCTTGTCTCCTACGAGCAGTACTTC. It is translated as CASSLFVGGLVSYEQYF.

This clonotype came up a few times. In DNA, the CDR3 is TGCGCCAGCAGCTTGGATACAGGGGGGGATTCACCCCTCCACTTT. Its translation: CASSLDTGGDSPLHF. The chain recombines TRBV5-1 with TRBJ1-6; TRBD1 aligns across 8 bases. CDR1 and CDR2 (germline): SGHRS, YFSETQ. With 0 bases clipped from V and 8 bases from J, the junction kept 4 bases outside the gene matches. This CDR3 region has 15 residues.

The gene calls are TRBV9 and TRBJ2-3; D is possibly TRBD2 (5 bases). The V gene lost 0 bases and the J gene lost 6 bases, with 11 bases spanning the gap. This CDR3 region has 14 residues. The V gene's germline CDR1 is SGDLS and CDR2 YYNGEE. CDR3 in amino acids: CASSVGGHGDTQYF. In nucleotides, the CDR3 is TGTGCCAGCAGCGTAGGAGGGCATGGGGATACGCAGTATTTT.

In this sample, this clonotype turned up a few times. The rearrangement joins TRBV5-1 to TRBJ2-3; D remains ambiguous. With 0 bases removed from V and 1 base from J, the gap between germline ends came to 6 bases. The germline V gene encodes CDR1 SGHRS and CDR2 YFSETQ. There are 14 residues in the CDR3. CDR3 sequence: CASSLGDRTDTQYF. The CDR3 nucleotides are TGCGCCAGCAGCTTGGGCGATCGCACAGATACGCAGTATTTT. The variable domain in full, completed from reference TRBV5-1 and TRBJ2-3, reads KAGVTQTPRYLIKTRGQQVTLSCSPISGHRSVSWYQQTPGQGLQFLFEYFSETQRNKGNFPGRFSGRQFSNSRSEMNVSTLELGDSALYLCASSLGDRTDTQYFGPGTRLTVL.

This clonotype was recorded a few times. The V gene is TRBV4-1, the J gene TRBJ1-1; D may be TRBD1 (6 bases). V was pared by 0 bases and J by 6 bases, with 17 bases between. The CDR3 is made up of 16 amino acids. The germline gives CDR1 MGHRA, CDR2 YSYEKL. The CDR3 here is CASSQEQTGRLAEAFF. The CDR3 coding sequence is TGCGCCAGCAGCCAAGAACAAACAGGGAGGTTGGCTGAAGCTTTCTTT.

This chain connects TRBV9 to TRBJ2-3; D gene ambiguous. CDR3 length: 14 residues. Looked up from germline, CDR1 is SGDLS and CDR2 is YYNGEE. Trimming cost V 1 base and J 2 bases, with 8 bases left between them. CDR3 residues: CASSVWGYTDTQYF. The CDR3 DNA is TGTGCCAGCAGCGTATGGGGTTACACAGATACGCAGTATTTT.

The chain is built from TRBV6-5 and TRBJ1-5; the D gene is possibly TRBD1 (6 bases). Germline V gene data show CDR1 as MNHEY and CDR2 as SVGAGI. V lost 5 bases and J lost 6, with 14 bases in between. CDR3 length: 14 residues. CDR3 in DNA: TGTGCCAGCAGTCCGTACAGGGATGGTCAGCCCCAGCATTTT. It yields the protein CASSPYRDGQPQHF.

The genes are TRBV7-9 and TRBJ2-3; no definite D call. V was cut by 2 bases and J by 2 bases, with 14 bases left in between. Germline V CDR1 and CDR2: SEHNR, FQNEAQ (reference sequence). The CDR3 length is 16 residues. The CDR3 DNA sequence: TGTGCCAGCAGCTTAACTCGGGCCCTCCACACAGATACGCAGTATTTT. It is translated as CASSLTRALHTDTQYF. Using reference TRBV7-9 and TRBJ2-3 for the parts outside the CDR3, the full variable domain is DTGVSQNPRHKITKRGQNVTFRCDPISEHNRLYWYRQTLGQGPEFLTYFQNEAQLEKSRLLSDRFSAERPKGSFSTLEIQRTEQGDSAMYLCASSLTRALHTDTQYFGPGTRLTVL.

The chain recombines TRBV29-1 with TRBJ2-5; the match to TRBD1 covers 7 bases. Germline trimming cut 7 bases from V and 1 base from J; bases unmatched to any gene: 6. This CDR3 contains 13 residues. Germline V gene lookup returns CDR1 SQVTM and CDR2 ANQGSEA. CDR3: CSGRQGSQETQYF. The DNA of the CDR3 is TGCAGCGGCCGACAGGGCTCCCAAGAGACCCAGTACTTC.

The chain employs TRBV10-3 and TRBJ2-7; a weak D match, TRBD1 (7 bases). The CDR3 runs 14 residues. Germline CDR1 reads ENHRY; CDR2 reads SYGVKD. V lost 5 bases, J lost 3 bases, and 14 bases lay in between. CDR3 in DNA: TGTGCCATCAGTAGACAGGGTAGCGGCTACGAGCAGTACTTC. This encodes CAISRQGSGYEQYF.

The chain combines TRBV4-3 with TRBJ1-3; D ambiguous. V was trimmed by 0 bases and J by 0 bases, leaving 18 bases between them. CDR3 length: 19 amino acids. The germline gives CDR1 LGHNA, CDR2 YSLEER. The CDR3 nucleotides are TGCGCCAGCAGCCAAGATCGGCAGGCCCTACTCTTCTCTGGAAACACCATATATTTT. It specifies CASSQDRQALLFSGNTIYF.

This clonotype was seen a handful of times. The chain joins TRBV2 to TRBJ2-7; 7 nucleotides line up with TRBD1. With V trimmed by 5 bases and J by 4 bases, 11 bases remained unmatched. Germline lookup yields CDR1 SNHLY and CDR2 FYNNEI. There are 15 residues in the CDR3. The CDR3 here is CASSYQTGFKYEQYF. CDR3 DNA sequence: TGTGCCAGCAGTTACCAGACAGGGTTCAAGTACGAGCAGTACTTC.

The gene calls are TRBV5-1 and TRBJ2-1; D gene ambiguous. This CDR3 comprises 12 residues. V lost 4 bases and J 10 bases, leaving 12 bases between the germline ends. The germline CDR1 and CDR2 sequences are SGHRS and YFSETQ. This chain's CDR3 is CASSPGVREQFF. CDR3 bases: TGCGCCAGCAGCCCTGGGGTGCGAGAGCAGTTCTTC. The full variable domain, rest sourced from reference TRBV5-1 and TRBJ2-1, is KAGVTQTPRYLIKTRGQQVTLSCSPISGHRSVSWYQQTPGQGLQFLFEYFSETQRNKGNFPGRFSGRQFSNSRSEMNVSTLELGDSALYLCASSPGVREQFFGPGTRLTVL.

Here the CDR3 DNA reads TGTGCCAGCTCACCACCGCAGGATCGAAATGAAAAACTGTTTTTT. Translating it yields CASSPPQDRNEKLFF. The V gene is TRBV18, the J gene TRBJ1-4; no definite D call. V was pared by 0 bases and J by 5 bases, with 10 bases between. Germline V gives CDR1 KGHSH, CDR2 LQKENI. The CDR3 totals 15 residues.

This clonotype was detected a few times. The rearrangement joins TRBV6-5 to TRBJ2-3; TRBD2 matches at 7 bases. V lost 0 bases and J lost 0; bases outside the gene matches: 3. CDR3 length: 16 amino acids. Per germline, CDR1 MNHEY and CDR2 SVGAGI. CDR3 in amino acids: CASSYSSSGSTDTQYF. DNA of the CDR3: TGTGCCAGCAGTTACTCGTCTAGCGGTAGCACAGATACGCAGTATTTT.

There are a few counts of this clonotype. V and J are TRBV5-4 and TRBJ2-7; 7 nucleotides agree with TRBD1. Losses at the gene ends were 9 bases for V and 4 bases for J; bases not matched to a gene: 10. Germline-derived CDR1 and CDR2 are SGHNT and YYREEE (reference sequence). The CDR3 loop spans 13 amino acids. CDR3 in DNA: TGTGCCATACGAACAGGGGCCGAATACGAGCAGTACTTC. Translated: CAIRTGAEYEQYF.

The chain couples TRBV12-3 or TRBV12-4 to TRBJ1-6; no reliable D call. The CDR3 length is 16 residues. The germline V and J ends were trimmed by 4 bases and 7 bases, with 17 bases remaining between them. The CDR3 loop is CASSSLDWQRNSPLHF. As DNA, the CDR3 is TGTGCCAGCAGTTCTCTAGACTGGCAAAGGAATTCACCCCTCCACTTT.

The rearrangement links TRBV27 to TRBJ2-7, with a tentative D call TRBD1 (5 bases). Per germline, CDR1 MNHEY and CDR2 SMNVEV (reference sequence). This CDR3 spans 13 amino acids. The ends were cut back, 5 bases at V and 6 bases at J, with 14 bases in the middle. DNA for the CDR3: TGTGCCAGCAGTCCGTGCCAGGGTTGCGAGCAGTACTTC. As protein: CASSPCQGCEQYF.

This clonotype was found many times. The J gene is TRBJ2-3, the V gene TRBV12-3 or TRBV12-4; D is ambiguous. The V and J ends lost 5 bases and 6 bases respectively, with 12 bases between them. The CDR3 has 13 amino acids. The CDR3 loop reads CASSPRPRDTQYF. CDR3 DNA: TGTGCCAGCAGTCCGCGACCCCGGGATACGCAGTATTTT.

The table lists this clonotype with a few counts. The chain uses TRBV5-1 and TRBJ2-1, with 8 bases aligning to TRBD1. The CDR3 sequence is 15 residues long. J was trimmed by 6 bases and V by 0 bases; bases with no gene match: 5. The V gene's germline CDR1 is SGHRS and CDR2 YFSETQ. Written as DNA, the CDR3 is TGCGCCAGCAGCTTGGTGACAGGGGCGTTCAATGAGCAGTTCTTC. Translating it yields CASSLVTGAFNEQFF.

This chain links TRBV9 with TRBJ2-1; D possibly corresponds to TRBD2 (7 bases). Trimming stripped 0 bases from V and 4 bases from J, with 14 bases between. The germline gives CDR1 SGDLS, CDR2 YYNGEE. The CDR3 is made up of 16 amino acids. CDR3 in amino acids: CASSVGPGGPYNEQFF. In DNA, the CDR3 is TGTGCCAGCAGCGTAGGTCCGGGGGGCCCTTACAATGAGCAGTTCTTC.

This clonotype was detected only a few times. The V gene is TRBV5-6, the J gene TRBJ2-7; 7 nucleotides align to TRBD2. The germline V gene has CDR1 SGHDT and CDR2 YYEEEE. The trim removed 5 bases at V and 2 bases at J, leaving 10 bases unmatched. This CDR3 spans 15 amino acids. CDR3: CASRALGAGTYEQYF. The DNA for the CDR3 is TGTGCCAGCAGGGCTCTAGGAGCGGGGACCTACGAGCAGTACTTC.

This clonotype was seen more than once but under ten times. V usage is TRBV11-2 and J usage is TRBJ1-1; possibly TRBD1 for D (5 bases). The CDR3 is 19 residues long. From germline, CDR1 is SGHAT and CDR2 FQNNGV. V lost 6 bases and J 2 bases, leaving 28 bases between the germline ends. CDR3 coding DNA: TGTGCCAGCAGTCAACCCAGACGTCCCACGACAGTATCTAACACTGAAGCTTTCTTT. Translating gives CASSQPRRPTTVSNTEAFF.

The V and J genes are TRBV4-2 and TRBJ1-3, with 7 bases that match TRBD1. Germline lookup yields CDR1 LGHNA and CDR2 YNFKEQ. This CDR3 is 16 amino acids long. Trimming cost V 2 bases and J 0 bases; bases outside gene matches: 4. CDR3: CASSQHTGDSGNTIYF. The CDR3 nucleotides are TGTGCCAGCAGCCAACATACAGGGGACTCTGGAAACACCATATATTTT.